A single sample gave rise to the 20 T cell receptor beta chains below, sequenced in a study of OX40 agonist ivuxolimab in advanced cancers. The library was obtained by the immunoSEQ multiplex PCR assay. TCRdb retrieved this table from immuneACCESS and kept in-frame rearrangements only. Not all clones are present; in checked studies, unresolved V genes account for under half, and no reason is known for the remainder. The sample profile shows approximately 40,000 clones; around 83% of them were found once. The top ten constitute under 25% of the sample. Sequencing was performed on CD4+ or CD8+ T cells sorted from blood, taken in a trial of the OX40 agonist ivuxolimab. The receptor source for this set is an adult with an advanced solid tumor such as melanoma, head and neck, liver or kidney cancer.

V usage is TRBV10-2 and J usage is TRBJ2-1, with D possibly TRBD2 on 7 matching bases. The CDR3 contains 13 residues. Germline CDR1 and CDR2: WSHSY and SAAADI. V lost 7 bases to trimming and J lost 10 bases, with 17 bases between them. The CDR3 loop is CASKVGGGGEQFF. CDR3 coding DNA: TGCGCCAGCAAAGTGGGAGGGGGGGGAGAGCAGTTCTTC.

This rearrangement joins TRBV6-5 to TRBJ1-2; no firm D call. V was trimmed by 2 bases and J by 8 bases, leaving 12 bases between them. The CDR3 length is 13 residues. CDR1 MNHEY and CDR2 SVGAGI come from the germline V gene. Written as DNA, the CDR3 is TGTGCCAGCAGTTACACTAGATTGGAGGGCTACACCTTC. This codes for CASSYTRLEGYTF.

This clone was observed a few times. The sample carries other DNA sequences with the same CDR3. The CDR3: CASSVSGGEKLFF. Here the CDR3 DNA reads TGTGCCAGCAGCGTTTCCGGGGGAGAAAAACTGTTTTTT. The rearrangement joins TRBV9 to TRBJ1-4, with D possibly matching TRBD1 (5 bases). Deletions cut 2 bases from V and 8 bases from J, with 10 bases between. CDR1 and CDR2 from the germline V gene are SGDLS and YYNGEE. The CDR3 runs 13 residues.

The V gene is TRBV29-1, the J gene TRBJ2-7; 16 bases are shared with TRBD2. Germline V lookup: CDR1 SQVTM, CDR2 ANQGSEA. V lost 4 bases, J lost 4 bases, and 1 base stayed unmatched. The CDR3 contains 14 residues. The CDR3 sequence: CSVVGLAGGYEQYF. The DNA for the CDR3 is TGCAGCGTTGTGGGACTAGCGGGAGGGTACGAGCAGTACTTC.

The rearrangement uses TRBV4-1 and TRBJ1-2; D ambiguous. Trimming shortened V by 2 bases and J by 0 bases, and 10 bases separated the two germline ends. CDR1 is MGHRA and CDR2 is YSYEKL in the germline V gene. The CDR3 runs to 15 residues. The CDR3 bases are TGCGCCAGCAGCCAATCCACCAGGCCTAACTATGGCTACACCTTC. Translating gives CASSQSTRPNYGYTF.

The rearrangement joins TRBV28 to TRBJ2-3, with 9 bases fitting TRBD2. The V segment lost 7 bases and the J segment 6 bases; nucleotides outside the gene matches: 8. Germline values: CDR1 MDHEN, CDR2 SYDVKM. The CDR3 is 14 residues long. The DNA of the CDR3 is TGTGCCAGCACCCAACTAGCGGGTCTCGATACGCAGTATTTT. It translates to CASTQLAGLDTQYF.

Turning to this clone: Lacking the conserved final phenylalanine or tryptophan, this CDR3 likely reflects a read error. It is unclear where the CDR3 begins or ends on the DNA, so no DNA is shown, and the CDR3 is as TCRdb lists it. This chain connects TRBV12-2 to TRBJ1-2; the table names TRBD1, a call not compared with the DNA. TRBV12-2 represents a pseudogene. The CDR3 contains 13 residues when both ends are counted. The CDR3 sequence is CASRLSWTGATSI.

The DNA for the CDR3 is TGTGCCAGCAGTCAAGCGGGAGATGAGCAGTTCTTC. Protein product: CASSQAGDEQFF. The chain couples TRBV27 to TRBJ2-1; 8 positions agree with TRBD2. This CDR3 spans 12 amino acids. Trimming removed 5 bases from V and 8 bases from J; junction bases left unmatched: 2. Germline V gene lookup returns CDR1 MNHEY and CDR2 SMNVEV (reference sequence).

The V and J genes are TRBV9 and TRBJ1-5; D unclear. The V end was cut by 0 bases, the J end by 5 bases, with 12 bases between. From germline, CDR1 is SGDLS and CDR2 YYNGEE. The CDR3 sequence is 15 residues long. The CDR3 DNA follows: TGTGCCAGCAGCGTAGGCGTCAGTACCGATCAGCCCCAGCATTTT. It encodes CASSVGVSTDQPQHF. The variable domain in full, with the rest retrieved from reference TRBV9 and TRBJ1-5, is DSGVTQTPKHLITATGQRVTLRCSPRSGDLSVYWYQQSLDQGLQFLIQYYNGEERAKGNILERFSAQQFPDLHSELNLSSLELGDSALYFCASSVGVSTDQPQHFGDGTRLSIL.

The CDR3 reads CSVEDGRTSGYTF. The CDR3 DNA follows: TGCAGCGTTGAAGATGGGAGGACGAGCGGCTACACCTTC. This sequence joins TRBV29-1 and TRBJ1-2; D gene ambiguous. Germline loops: CDR1 SQVTM, CDR2 ANQGSEA. Trimming took off 0 bases at V and 8 bases at J, with 13 bases between the two ends. The CDR3 totals 13 residues. Supplemented by reference TRBV29-1 and TRBJ1-2, the full variable domain reads SAVISQKPSRDICQRGTSLTIQCQVDSQVTMMFWYRQQPGQSLTLIATANQGSEATYESGFVIDKFPISRPNLTFSTLTVSNMSPEDSSIYLCSVEDGRTSGYTFGSGTRLTVV.

The chain is built from TRBV6-5 and TRBJ1-5, with D uncertain. Germline V gene lookup returns CDR1 MNHEY and CDR2 SVGAGI. V shed 7 bases and J shed 9 bases, with 16 bases lying between them. There are 13 residues in the CDR3. The CDR3 DNA is TGTGCCAGCATCGATTCGCCAATTGGGCCCCAGCATTTT. It yields the protein CASIDSPIGPQHF.

This clone was seen more than once but under ten times. The J gene is TRBJ1-6, the V gene TRBV27, with D possibly being TRBD1 (5 bases). This CDR3 is built from 11 residues. Germline CDR1 and CDR2: MNHEY and SMNVEV (reference sequence). Trimming shortened V by 8 bases and J by 10 bases, and 9 bases separated the two germline ends. The CDR3 loop reads CASGQGSPLHF. The CDR3 bases are TGTGCCAGCGGCCAGGGATCACCCCTCCACTTT.

This clone was seen a single time. CDR3: CASSLAGPSYEQYF. CDR3 DNA sequence: TGTGCCAGCAGCTTAGCAGGGCCATCCTACGAGCAGTACTTC. This chain uses TRBV11-2 with TRBJ2-7; a possible D gene is TRBD1 (5 bases). Germline V CDR1 and CDR2: SGHAT, FQNNGV. The CDR3 spans 14 residues. V dropped 1 base and J dropped 1 base, with 8 bases sitting between them.

The chain recombines TRBV11-2 with TRBJ1-3, with D unclear. Germline values: CDR1 SGHAT, CDR2 FQNNGV. The CDR3 covers 15 residues. Trimming removed 2 bases at V and 4 bases at J, with 12 bases between. The CDR3 spells CASSLFTASGNTIYF. The CDR3 DNA sequence: TGTGCCAGCAGCTTATTTACGGCCTCCGGAAACACCATATATTTT.

CDR3 residues: CASSLVPGRQGDQPQHF. Written as DNA, the CDR3 is TGTGCCAGCAGCTTGGTACCCGGAAGACAGGGTGATCAGCCCCAGCATTTT. This rearrangement joins TRBV5-5 to TRBJ1-5, with 7 positions matching TRBD1. The CDR3 totals 17 residues. Germline assignment: CDR1 SGHKS and CDR2 YYEKEE (reference sequence). Losses at the gene ends were 0 bases for V and 5 bases for J; bases not matched to a gene: 11.

The chain combines TRBV28 with TRBJ1-1; 9 bases fit TRBD1. Germline V CDR1 and CDR2: MDHEN, SYDVKM. V trimming: 3 bases; J trimming: 2 bases; junction bases outside the gene matches: 16. The CDR3 is 19 amino acids. This chain's CDR3 is CASSFDPTGGPELNTEAFF. The CDR3 nucleotides read TGTGCCAGCAGTTTTGATCCAACAGGGGGCCCGGAGCTAAACACTGAAGCTTTCTTT.

The rearrangement joins TRBV4-3 to TRBJ1-1, with D possibly matching TRBD1 (5 bases). CDR1 is LGHNA and CDR2 is YSLEER in the germline V gene. Trimming cost V 3 bases and J 0 bases, with 8 bases left between them. The CDR3 extends over 14 amino acids. CDR3 bases: TGCGCCAGCAGCCACAGGGACTTGAACACTGAAGCTTTCTTT. Encoded protein: CASSHRDLNTEAFF.

The chain carries TRBV4-2 and TRBJ1-5, with 8 positions matching TRBD1. This CDR3 region has 16 residues. Losses at the gene ends were 1 base for V and 4 bases for J; bases not matched to a gene: 6. Germline CDR1 is LGHNA and CDR2 is YNFKEQ. CDR3 DNA: TGTGCCAGCAGCCAAGGGACAGGGCAACATAATCAGCCCCAGCATTTT. Its protein is CASSQGTGQHNQPQHF.

The sample holds a few counts of this clone. The chain is built from TRBV27 and TRBJ2-1; D gene uncertain. The CDR3 extends over 14 amino acids. V lost 4 bases and J lost 0, with 7 bases in between. Germline V lookup: CDR1 MNHEY, CDR2 SMNVEV (reference sequence). This CDR3 is CASSSVGSYNEQFF. As DNA, the CDR3 is TGTGCCAGCAGTTCGGTCGGCTCCTACAATGAGCAGTTCTTC.

V is TRBV27 and J is TRBJ2-2, with TRBD1 as a possible D gene (5 bases). CDR1 MNHEY and CDR2 SMNVEV come from the germline V gene (reference sequence). V lost 3 bases and J lost 3, with 11 bases in between. The CDR3 is 15 residues long. The CDR3 sequence is CASSFSVGHTGELFF. The CDR3 coding sequence is TGTGCCAGCAGTTTTTCGGTGGGGCACACCGGGGAGCTGTTTTTT.